The clone carrying this T cell receptor (beta chain) was counted only a few times. The antigen remains unidentified. This specimen belongs to a study of T-cell reconstitution after alpha-beta-depleted transplantation in children. General study points: Once a year had passed after transplant, T-cell counts and diversity came mostly from newly produced T cells.

During its preparation, the TCRbeta library received unique molecular identifiers. TCRdb re-derived calls from the PCR reads in MiXCR, one entry per CDR3 protein. The sample contains about a million distinct CDR3 sequences, roughly 29% of which appear only once. The receptor was derived from a boy younger than two who had a stem cell transplant for SCID, so the T cells may come from the graft donor. Sequenced here: PBMCs, mostly from graft donor cells, sampled 360 days after TCRalphabeta/CD19-depleted stem cell transplant.

CDR3 residues: CASSYSPQGPYGYTF. As DNA, the CDR3 is TGTGCCAGCAGTTACAGCCCACAGGGGCCCTATGGCTACACCTTC. The chain links TRBV6-5 to TRBJ1-2, with 7 positions matching TRBD1. Trimming removed 2 bases from V and 4 bases from J; junction bases left unmatched: 7. Germline V gives CDR1 MNHEY, CDR2 SVGAGI. The CDR3 covers 15 residues.